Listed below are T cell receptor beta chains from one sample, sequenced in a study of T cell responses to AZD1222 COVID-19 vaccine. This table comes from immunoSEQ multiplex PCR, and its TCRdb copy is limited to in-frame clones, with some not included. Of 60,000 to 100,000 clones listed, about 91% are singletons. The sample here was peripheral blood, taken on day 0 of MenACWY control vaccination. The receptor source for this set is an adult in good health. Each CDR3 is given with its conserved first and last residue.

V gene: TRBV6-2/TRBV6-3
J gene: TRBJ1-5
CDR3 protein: CASSHRDGLGNQPQHF

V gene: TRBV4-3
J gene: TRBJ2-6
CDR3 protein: CASSQDRVERISGANVLTF

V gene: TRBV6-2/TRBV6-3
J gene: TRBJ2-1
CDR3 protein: CASSYQRLADNEQFF

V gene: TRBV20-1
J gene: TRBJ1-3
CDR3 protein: CSASLGNTIYF

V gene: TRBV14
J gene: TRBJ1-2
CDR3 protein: CASSATGYPNYGYTF

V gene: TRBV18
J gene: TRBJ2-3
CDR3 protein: CASSRTGVPDTQYF

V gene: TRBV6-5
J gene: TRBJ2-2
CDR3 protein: CAGHRGPNTGELFF

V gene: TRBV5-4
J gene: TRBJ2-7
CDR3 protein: CASSLGGYEQYF

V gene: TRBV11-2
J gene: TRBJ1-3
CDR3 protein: CASSLGPSAVTGGNTIYF

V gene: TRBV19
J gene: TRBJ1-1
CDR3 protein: CASSPGTEAFF

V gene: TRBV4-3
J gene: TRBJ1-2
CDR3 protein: CASSSNSGTAYGYTF

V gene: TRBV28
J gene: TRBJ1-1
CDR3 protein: CASSRTGTENTEAFF

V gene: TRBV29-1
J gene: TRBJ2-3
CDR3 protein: CSAVSGTDTQYF

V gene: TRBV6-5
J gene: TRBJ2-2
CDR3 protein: CASRRSSNTGELFF

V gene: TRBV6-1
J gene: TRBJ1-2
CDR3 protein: CASSEDRVYGYTF

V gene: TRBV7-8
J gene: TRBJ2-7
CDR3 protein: CASSLGDSTYEQYF

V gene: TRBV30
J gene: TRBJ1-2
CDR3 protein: CAWSVGGKRGYTF

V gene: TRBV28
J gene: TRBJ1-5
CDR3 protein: CASSFTNQPQHF

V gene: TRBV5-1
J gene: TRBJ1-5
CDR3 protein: CASSFGPTQPQHF

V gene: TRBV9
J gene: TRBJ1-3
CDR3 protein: CASSAGQGASGNTIYF

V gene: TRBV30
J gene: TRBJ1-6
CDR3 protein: CAWSDQQGAPLHF